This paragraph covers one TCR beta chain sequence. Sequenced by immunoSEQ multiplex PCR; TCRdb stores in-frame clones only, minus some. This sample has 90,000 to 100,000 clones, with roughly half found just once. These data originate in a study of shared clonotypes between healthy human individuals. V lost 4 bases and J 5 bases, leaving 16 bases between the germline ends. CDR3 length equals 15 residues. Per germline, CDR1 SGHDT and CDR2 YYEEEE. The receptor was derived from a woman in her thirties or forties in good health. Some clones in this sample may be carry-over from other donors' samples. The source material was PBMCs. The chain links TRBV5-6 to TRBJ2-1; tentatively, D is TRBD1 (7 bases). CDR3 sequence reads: CASSIRTGGDNEQFF. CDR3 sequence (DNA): TGTGCCAGCAGCATACGGACAGGAGGGGACAATGAGCAGTTCTTC.